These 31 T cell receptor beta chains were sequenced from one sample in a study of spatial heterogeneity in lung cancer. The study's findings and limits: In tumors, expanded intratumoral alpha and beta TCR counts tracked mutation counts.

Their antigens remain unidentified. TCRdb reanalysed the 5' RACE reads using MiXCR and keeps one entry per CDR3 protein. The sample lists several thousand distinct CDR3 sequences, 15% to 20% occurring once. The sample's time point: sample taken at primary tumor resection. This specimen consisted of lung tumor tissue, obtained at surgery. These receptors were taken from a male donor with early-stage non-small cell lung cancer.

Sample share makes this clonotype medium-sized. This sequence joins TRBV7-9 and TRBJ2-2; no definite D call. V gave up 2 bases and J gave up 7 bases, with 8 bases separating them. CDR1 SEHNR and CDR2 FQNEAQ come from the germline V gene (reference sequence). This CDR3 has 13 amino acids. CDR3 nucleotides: TGTGCCAGCAGCTTAATAGCAGACGGGGAGCTGTTTTTT. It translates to CASSLIADGELFF.

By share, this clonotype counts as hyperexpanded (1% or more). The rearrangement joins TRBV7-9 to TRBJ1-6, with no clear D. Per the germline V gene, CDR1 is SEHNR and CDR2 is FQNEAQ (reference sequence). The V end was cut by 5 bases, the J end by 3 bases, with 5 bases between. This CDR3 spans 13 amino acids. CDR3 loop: CASSTDYNSPLHF. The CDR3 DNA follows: TGTGCCAGCAGCACCGACTATAATTCACCCCTCCACTTT.

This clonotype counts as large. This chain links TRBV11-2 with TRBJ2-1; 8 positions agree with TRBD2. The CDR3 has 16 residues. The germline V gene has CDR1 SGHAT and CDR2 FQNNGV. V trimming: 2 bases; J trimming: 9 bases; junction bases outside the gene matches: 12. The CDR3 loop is CASSLILSGSLGEQFF. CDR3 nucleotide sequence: TGTGCCAGCAGCTTAATCCTAAGCGGGAGTTTGGGTGAGCAGTTCTTC.

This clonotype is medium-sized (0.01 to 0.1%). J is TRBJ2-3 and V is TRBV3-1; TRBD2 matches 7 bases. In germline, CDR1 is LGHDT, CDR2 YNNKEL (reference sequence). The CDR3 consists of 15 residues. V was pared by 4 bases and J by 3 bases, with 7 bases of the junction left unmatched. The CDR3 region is CASSPAGEVTDTQYF. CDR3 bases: TGTGCCAGCAGCCCCGCGGGGGAAGTAACAGATACGCAGTATTTT.

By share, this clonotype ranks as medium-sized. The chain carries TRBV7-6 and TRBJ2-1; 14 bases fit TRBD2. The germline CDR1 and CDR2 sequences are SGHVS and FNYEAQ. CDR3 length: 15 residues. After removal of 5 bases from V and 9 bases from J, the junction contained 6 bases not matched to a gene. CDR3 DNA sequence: TGTGCCAGCAGCCTAGGGACTAGCGGGAGCACTGAGCAGTTCTTC. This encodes CASSLGTSGSTEQFF.

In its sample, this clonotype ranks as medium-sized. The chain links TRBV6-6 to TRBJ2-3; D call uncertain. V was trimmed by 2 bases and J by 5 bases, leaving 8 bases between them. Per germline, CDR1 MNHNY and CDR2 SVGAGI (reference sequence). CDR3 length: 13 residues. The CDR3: CASSYPLEDTQYF. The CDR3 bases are TGTGCCAGCAGTTACCCCCTGGAAGATACGCAGTATTTT.

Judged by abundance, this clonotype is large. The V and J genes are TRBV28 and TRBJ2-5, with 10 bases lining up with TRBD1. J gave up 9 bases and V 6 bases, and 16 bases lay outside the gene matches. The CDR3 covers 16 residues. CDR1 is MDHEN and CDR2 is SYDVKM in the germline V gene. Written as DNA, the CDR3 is TGTGCCAGCAGCTTTGACGTCGGACAGGGGGACCTTTCCCAGTACTTC. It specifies CASSFDVGQGDLSQYF. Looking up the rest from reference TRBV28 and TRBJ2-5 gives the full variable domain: DVKVTQSSRYLVKRTGEKVFLECVQDMDHENMFWYRQDPGLGLRLIYFSYDVKMKEKGDIPEGYSVSREKKERFSLILESASTNQTSMYLCASSFDVGQGDLSQYFGPGTRLLVL.

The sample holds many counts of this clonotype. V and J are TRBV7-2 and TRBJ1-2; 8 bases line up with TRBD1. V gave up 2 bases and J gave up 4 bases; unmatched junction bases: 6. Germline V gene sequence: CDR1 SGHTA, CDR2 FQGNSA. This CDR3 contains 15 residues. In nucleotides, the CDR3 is TGTGCCAGCAGCTTAACCGGGACAGGCGGCTATGGCTACACCTTC. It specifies CASSLTGTGGYGYTF.

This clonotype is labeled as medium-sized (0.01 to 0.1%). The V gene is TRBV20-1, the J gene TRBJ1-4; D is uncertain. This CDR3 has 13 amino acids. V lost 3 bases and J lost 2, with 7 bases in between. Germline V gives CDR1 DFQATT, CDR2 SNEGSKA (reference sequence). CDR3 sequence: CSASGYTNEKLFF. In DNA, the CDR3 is TGCAGTGCTAGCGGATACACTAATGAAAAACTGTTTTTT.

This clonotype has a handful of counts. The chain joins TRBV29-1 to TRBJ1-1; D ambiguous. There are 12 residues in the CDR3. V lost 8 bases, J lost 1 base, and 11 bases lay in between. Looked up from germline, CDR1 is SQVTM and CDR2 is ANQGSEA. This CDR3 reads CSSQSQNTEAFF. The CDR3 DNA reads TGCAGCTCCCAATCCCAGAACACTGAAGCTTTCTTT.

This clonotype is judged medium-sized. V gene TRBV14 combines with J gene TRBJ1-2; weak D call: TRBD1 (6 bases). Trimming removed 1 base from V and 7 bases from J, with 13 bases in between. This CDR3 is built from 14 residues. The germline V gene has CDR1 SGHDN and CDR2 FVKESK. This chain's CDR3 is CASSQGYNRAGYTF. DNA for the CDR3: TGTGCCAGCAGCCAAGGTTATAACAGGGCTGGCTACACCTTC.

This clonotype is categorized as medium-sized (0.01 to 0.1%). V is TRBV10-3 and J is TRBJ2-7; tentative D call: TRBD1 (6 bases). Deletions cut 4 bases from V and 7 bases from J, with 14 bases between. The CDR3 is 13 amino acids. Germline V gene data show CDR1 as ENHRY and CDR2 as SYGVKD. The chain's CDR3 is CAISGPNQGEQYF. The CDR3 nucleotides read TGTGCCATCAGTGGGCCAAATCAGGGGGAGCAGTACTTC.

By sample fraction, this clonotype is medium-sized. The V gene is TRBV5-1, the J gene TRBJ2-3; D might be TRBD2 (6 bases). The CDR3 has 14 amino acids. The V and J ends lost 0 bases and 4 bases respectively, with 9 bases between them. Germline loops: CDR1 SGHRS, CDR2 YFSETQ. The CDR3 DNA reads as TGCGCCAGCAGCTTGGGAACGGGAGCAGATACGCAGTATTTT. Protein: CASSLGTGADTQYF.

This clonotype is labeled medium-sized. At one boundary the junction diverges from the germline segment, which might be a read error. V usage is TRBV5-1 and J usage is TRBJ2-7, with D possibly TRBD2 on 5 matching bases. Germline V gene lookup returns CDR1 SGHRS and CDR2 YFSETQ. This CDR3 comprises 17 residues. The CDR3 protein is CASSLARVELSSYEQYF. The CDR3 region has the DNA TGCGCCAGCAGTTTGGCGCGGGTCGAGTTAAGTAGCTACGAGCAGTACTTC.

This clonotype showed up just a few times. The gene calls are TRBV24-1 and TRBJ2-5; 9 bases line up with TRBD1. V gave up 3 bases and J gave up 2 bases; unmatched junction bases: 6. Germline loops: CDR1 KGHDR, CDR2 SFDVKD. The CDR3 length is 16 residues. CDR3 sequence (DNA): TGTGCCACCAGTGATCCGGACAGGGGCCAACAAGAGACCCAGTACTTC. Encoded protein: CATSDPDRGQQETQYF.

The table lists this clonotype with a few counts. This chain's CDR3 is CASRFTGVCTGELFF. The CDR3 bases are TGTGCAAGTCGCTTTACGGGAGTTTGCACCGGGGAGCTGTTTTTT. The chain carries TRBV12-2 and TRBJ2-2; the table calls TRBD2, which could not be checked here. TRBV12-2 is an annotated pseudogene. This CDR3 region has 15 residues.

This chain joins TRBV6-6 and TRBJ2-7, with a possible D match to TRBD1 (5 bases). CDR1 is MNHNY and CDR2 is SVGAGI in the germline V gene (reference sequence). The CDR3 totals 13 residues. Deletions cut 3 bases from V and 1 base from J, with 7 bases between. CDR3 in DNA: TGTGCCAGCAGTTATGACAGTTCCTACGAGCAGTACTTC. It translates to CASSYDSSYEQYF.

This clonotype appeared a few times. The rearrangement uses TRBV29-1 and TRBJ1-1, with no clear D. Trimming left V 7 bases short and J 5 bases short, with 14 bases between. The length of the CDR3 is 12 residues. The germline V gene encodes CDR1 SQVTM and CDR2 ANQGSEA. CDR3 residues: CSALTERTEAFF. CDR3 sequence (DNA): TGCAGCGCCCTGACGGAGAGGACTGAAGCTTTCTTT. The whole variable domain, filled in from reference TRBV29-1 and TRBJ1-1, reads SAVISQKPSRDICQRGTSLTIQCQVDSQVTMMFWYRQQPGQSLTLIATANQGSEATYESGFVIDKFPISRPNLTFSTLTVSNMSPEDSSIYLCSALTERTEAFFGQGTRLTVV.

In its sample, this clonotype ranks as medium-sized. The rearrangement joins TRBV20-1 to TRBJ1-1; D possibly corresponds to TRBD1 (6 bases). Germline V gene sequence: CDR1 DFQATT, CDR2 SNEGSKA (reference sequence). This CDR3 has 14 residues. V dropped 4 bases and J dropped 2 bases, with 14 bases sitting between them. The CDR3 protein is CSANGGTQNTEAFF. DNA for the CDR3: TGCAGTGCTAACGGCGGGACACAAAACACTGAAGCTTTCTTT.

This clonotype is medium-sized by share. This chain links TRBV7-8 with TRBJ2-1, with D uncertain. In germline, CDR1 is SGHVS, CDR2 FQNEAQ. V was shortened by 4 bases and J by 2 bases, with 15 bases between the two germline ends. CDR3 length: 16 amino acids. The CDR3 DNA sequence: TGTGCCAGCAGCTCGAGATCGCTAAGAGCCTACAATGAGCAGTTCTTC. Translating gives CASSSRSLRAYNEQFF.

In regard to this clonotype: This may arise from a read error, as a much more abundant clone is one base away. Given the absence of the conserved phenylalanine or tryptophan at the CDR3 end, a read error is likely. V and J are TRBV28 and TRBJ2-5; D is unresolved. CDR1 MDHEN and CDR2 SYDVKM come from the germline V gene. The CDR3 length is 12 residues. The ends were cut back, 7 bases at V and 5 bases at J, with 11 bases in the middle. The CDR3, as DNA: TGTGCCAGCACTGGATACGGGGAGACCCAGTACCTC. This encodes CASTGYGETQYL.

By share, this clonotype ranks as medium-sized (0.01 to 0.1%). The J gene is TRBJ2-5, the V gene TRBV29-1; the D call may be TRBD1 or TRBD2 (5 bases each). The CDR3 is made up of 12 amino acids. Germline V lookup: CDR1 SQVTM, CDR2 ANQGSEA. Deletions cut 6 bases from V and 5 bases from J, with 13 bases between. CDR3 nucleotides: TGCAGCGTCGGTGGGGGATCGGAGACCCAGTACTTC. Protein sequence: CSVGGGSETQYF.

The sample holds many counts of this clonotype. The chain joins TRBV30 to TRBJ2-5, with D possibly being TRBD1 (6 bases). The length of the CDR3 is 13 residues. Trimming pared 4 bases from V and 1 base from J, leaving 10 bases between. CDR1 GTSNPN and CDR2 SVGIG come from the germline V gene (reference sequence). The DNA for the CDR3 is TGTGCCTGGACCTACAGGGTCCAAGAGACCCAGTACTTC. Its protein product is CAWTYRVQETQYF.

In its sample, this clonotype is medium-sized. CDR3 nucleotide sequence: TGTGCCAGTAGTATAGATCAAACAGGGGGCTCTCAGCCCCAGCATTTT. It encodes CASSIDQTGGSQPQHF. J is TRBJ1-5 and V is TRBV19; the match to TRBD1 covers 9 bases. This CDR3 has 16 amino acids. The germline V gene encodes CDR1 LNHDA and CDR2 SQIVND (reference sequence). The V and J ends lost 0 bases and 6 bases, in that order; junction bases with no gene match: 6.

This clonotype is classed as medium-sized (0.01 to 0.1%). Here the CDR3 DNA reads TGCGCCAGCAGCCAAGGAACCGGGGCCGGGAGGTTAAAGACCCAGTACTTC. Translation: CASSQGTGAGRLKTQYF. The J gene is TRBJ2-5, the V gene TRBV4-3; 7 nucleotides line up with TRBD2. The CDR3 has 17 amino acids. Germline CDR1 reads LGHNA; CDR2 reads YSLEER. The V segment lost 1 base and the J segment 6 bases; nucleotides outside the gene matches: 14.

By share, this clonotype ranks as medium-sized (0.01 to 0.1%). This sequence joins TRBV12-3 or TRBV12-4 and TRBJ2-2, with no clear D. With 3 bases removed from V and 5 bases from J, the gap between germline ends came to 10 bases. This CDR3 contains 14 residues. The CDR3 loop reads CASSFSQGTGELFF. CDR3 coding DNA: TGTGCCAGCAGTTTCTCCCAAGGGACCGGGGAGCTGTTTTTT.

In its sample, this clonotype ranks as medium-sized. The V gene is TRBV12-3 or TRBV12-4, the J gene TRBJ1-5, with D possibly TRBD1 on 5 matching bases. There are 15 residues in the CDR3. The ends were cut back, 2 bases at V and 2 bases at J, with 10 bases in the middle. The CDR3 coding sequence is TGTGCCAGCAGTTTAAGGGGTATCGGCAATCAGCCCCAGCATTTT. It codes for CASSLRGIGNQPQHF.

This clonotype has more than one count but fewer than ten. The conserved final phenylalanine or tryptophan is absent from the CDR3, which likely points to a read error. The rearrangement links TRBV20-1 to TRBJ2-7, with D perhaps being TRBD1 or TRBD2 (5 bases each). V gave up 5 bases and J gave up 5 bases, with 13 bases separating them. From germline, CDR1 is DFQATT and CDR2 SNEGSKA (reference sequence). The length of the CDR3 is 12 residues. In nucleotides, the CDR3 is TGCAGTGCTGACGCCTTGGGGGACGAGCAGTACTTG. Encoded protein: CSADALGDEQYL.

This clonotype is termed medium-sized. DNA of the CDR3: TGTGCCAGCAGTTTAGACGGGGTCGGTCAGCCCCAGCATTTT. Its translation is CASSLDGVGQPQHF. The chain uses TRBV28 and TRBJ1-5; D not resolved. The V end lost 2 bases, the J end lost 6 bases, and 11 bases lay between the germline ends. This CDR3 is built from 14 residues. CDR1 is MDHEN and CDR2 is SYDVKM in the germline V gene.

The CDR3: CSVEMQGYGYTF. The CDR3 DNA follows: TGCAGCGTTGAAATGCAGGGTTATGGCTACACCTTC. V usage is TRBV29-1 and J usage is TRBJ1-2, with D perhaps TRBD1 (5 bases). The CDR3 loop spans 12 amino acids. With 2 bases removed from V and 5 bases from J, the gap between germline ends came to 9 bases. The germline CDR1 and CDR2 sequences are SQVTM and ANQGSEA. Variable domain in full (rest from reference TRBV29-1 and TRBJ1-2): SAVISQKPSRDICQRGTSLTIQCQVDSQVTMMFWYRQQPGQSLTLIATANQGSEATYESGFVIDKFPISRPNLTFSTLTVSNMSPEDSSIYLCSVEMQGYGYTFGSGTRLTVV.

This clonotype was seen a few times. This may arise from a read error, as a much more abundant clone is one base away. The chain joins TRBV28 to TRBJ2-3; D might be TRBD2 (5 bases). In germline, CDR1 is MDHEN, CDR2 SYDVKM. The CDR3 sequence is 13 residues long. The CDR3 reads CASRGVAQDMQYF. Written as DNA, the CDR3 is TGTGCCAGCAGGGGAGTAGCGCAGGATATGCAGTATTTT.